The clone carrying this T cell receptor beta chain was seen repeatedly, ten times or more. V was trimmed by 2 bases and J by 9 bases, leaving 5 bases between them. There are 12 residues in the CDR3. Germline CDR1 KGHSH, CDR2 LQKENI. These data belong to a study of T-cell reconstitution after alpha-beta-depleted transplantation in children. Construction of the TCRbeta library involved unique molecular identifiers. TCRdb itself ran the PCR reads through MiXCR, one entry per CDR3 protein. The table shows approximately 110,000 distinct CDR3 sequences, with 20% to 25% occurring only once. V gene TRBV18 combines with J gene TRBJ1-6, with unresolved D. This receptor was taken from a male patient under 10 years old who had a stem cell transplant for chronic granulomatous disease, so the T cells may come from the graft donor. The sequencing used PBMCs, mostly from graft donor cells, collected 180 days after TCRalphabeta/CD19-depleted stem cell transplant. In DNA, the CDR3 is TGTGCCAGCTCACCAGGACGTTCACCCCTCCACTTT. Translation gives CASSPGRSPLHF.